This T cell receptor (beta chain) was identified in a study of cytomegalovirus exposure and HLA in healthy donors. Background on the study: T cells numbering about 200 million yielded 117 million unique TCR beta sequences in an earlier analysis.

PCR amplification relied on 60 Vbeta primers (plus 13 Jbeta primers). Clones were sequenced by immunoSEQ multiplex PCR, and TCRdb holds only the in-frame ones, with some missing. The data contain about 220,000 clones, 80% to 85% of them singletons. Broader study findings: In a later analysis, common viral pathogens appeared linked to several of the most significant clusters. The sole available immune exposure information was CMV serostatus. The study listed about 150 cytomegalovirus-associated TCR beta chains.

As concerns this clone: What it binds is not known.

The CDR3 contains 17 residues. Germline CDR1 is WSHSY and CDR2 is SAAADI. After removal of 2 bases from V and 0 bases from J, the junction contained 6 bases not matched to a gene. Sequencing was carried out using PBMCs. This TCR was recovered from a boy between 2 and 10 years old in good health and CMV-seronegative. The chain carries TRBV10-2 and TRBJ2-5; 10 positions match TRBD2. CDR3 DNA: TGCGCCAGCAGTGAGAGGAGTAGCGGGGGGTACCAAGAGACCCAGTACTTC. Protein product: CASSERSSGGYQETQYF.